The 10 T cell receptor beta chains presented below share a single source sample, sequenced in a study of shared clonotypes between healthy human individuals. Sequencing was performed with immunoSEQ multiplex PCR; in TCRdb, only in-frame clones are kept and a portion is missing. The sample shows under 1,900,000 clones, approximately 98.5% of them seen only once. The sequencing input was naive CD4+ T cells sorted from blood. This sample's subset: CD45RA+ positively selected. The receptors were gathered from a man aged 25-45 years in good health.

As for this clone: Other DNA sequences in this specimen translate into the identical CDR3. The V and J genes are TRBV7-2 and TRBJ1-5; no clear D. Per the germline V gene, CDR1 is SGHTA and CDR2 is FQGNSA. V dropped 4 bases and J dropped 2 bases, with 6 bases sitting between them. The CDR3 contains 13 residues. The CDR3 DNA reads as TGTGCCAGCAGCTCCCGGGGCAATCAGCCCCAGCATTTT. This encodes CASSSRGNQPQHF.

The CDR3 loop is CASSPGRVSNQPQHF. CDR3 DNA: TGTGCCAGCAGCCCCGGGAGGGTTAGCAATCAGCCCCAGCATTTT. The chain recombines TRBV7-8 with TRBJ1-5, with D unresolved. Germline V gives CDR1 SGHVS, CDR2 FQNEAQ. CDR3 length: 15 residues. V dropped 5 bases and J dropped 0 bases, with 11 bases sitting between them. Supplemented by reference TRBV7-8 and TRBJ1-5, the full variable domain reads GAGVSQSPRYKVAKRGQDVALRCDPISGHVSLFWYQQALGQGPEFLTYFQNEAQLDKSGLPSDRFFAERPEGSVSTLKIQRTQQEDSAVYLCASSPGRVSNQPQHFGDGTRLSIL.

The J gene is TRBJ2-1, the V gene TRBV9; possible D gene TRBD1, 5 bases. V shed 3 bases and J shed 5 bases, with 12 bases lying between them. Looked up from germline, CDR1 is SGDLS and CDR2 is YYNGEE. The CDR3 contains 14 residues. The CDR3 coding sequence is TGTGCCAGCAGCGAGGCAGGGCGGAACAATGAGCAGTTCTTC. Protein sequence: CASSEAGRNNEQFF.

The genes are TRBV5-1 and TRBJ2-1; D remains unclear. The CDR3 is made up of 15 amino acids. V was pared by 0 bases and J by 2 bases, with 9 bases between. The germline gives CDR1 SGHRS, CDR2 YFSETQ. CDR3 nucleotides: TGCGCCAGCAGCTTGGGGCTAGGTGCCTACAATGAGCAGTTCTTC. Protein product: CASSLGLGAYNEQFF.

This sequence joins TRBV19 and TRBJ1-1; D not resolved. The CDR3 extends over 14 amino acids. V gave up 7 bases and J gave up 5 bases, with 17 bases separating them. Germline V gene data show CDR1 as LNHDA and CDR2 as SQIVND (reference sequence). The CDR3 DNA sequence: TGTGCCAGTACCATGGCGTTAAGCGGGACTGAAGCTTTCTTT. This encodes CASTMALSGTEAFF. The full variable domain, with the rest looked up from reference TRBV19 and TRBJ1-1, is DGGITQSPKYLFRKEGQNVTLSCEQNLNHDAMYWYRQDPGQGLRLIYYSQIVNDFQKGDIAEGYSVSREKKESFPLTVTSAQKNPTAFYLCASTMALSGTEAFFGQGTRLTVV.

In the case of this clone: Other DNA sequences in the sample encode the same CDR3. The chain has TRBV5-1 and TRBJ2-5; TRBD1 matches 7 bases. V shed 4 bases and J 2 bases; nucleotides not matched to a gene: 5. The CDR3 has 14 residues. Germline values: CDR1 SGHRS, CDR2 YFSETQ. The CDR3 reads CASSPGTAQETQYF. CDR3 nucleotides: TGCGCCAGCAGCCCGGGGACAGCTCAAGAGACCCAGTACTTC.

This rearrangement joins TRBV28 to TRBJ1-1, with no clear D. The CDR3 consists of 15 residues. The V gene's germline CDR1 is MDHEN and CDR2 SYDVKM. V was trimmed by 4 bases and J by 3 bases, leaving 15 bases between them. DNA for the CDR3: TGTGCCAGCAGTTCCCTTAGTAGAAGGTACACTGAAGCTTTCTTT. Amino acids: CASSSLSRRYTEAFF.

The J gene is TRBJ1-5, the V gene TRBV6-1; 11 bases fit TRBD1. The CDR3 is made up of 14 amino acids. CDR1 MNHNS and CDR2 SASEGT come from the germline V gene. J was trimmed by 5 bases and V by 5 bases; bases with no gene match: 2. CDR3 protein: CASSRTGGDQPQHF. The DNA for the CDR3 is TGTGCCAGCAGTAGGACAGGGGGCGATCAGCCCCAGCATTTT.

The chain combines TRBV4-3 with TRBJ2-3; 12 nucleotides match TRBD2. The ends lost 3 bases at V and 4 bases at J; junction bases unmatched: 14. The germline V gene has CDR1 LGHNA and CDR2 YSLEER. The CDR3 runs 19 residues. This CDR3 reads CASSHPEGAWTSGADTQYF. In DNA, the CDR3 is TGCGCCAGCAGCCATCCAGAAGGGGCCTGGACTAGCGGGGCAGATACGCAGTATTTT.

CDR3 in amino acids: CASSSSGRASEQYF. The CDR3 coding sequence is TGTGCCAGCAGCTCTAGCGGGAGGGCGTCCGAGCAGTACTTC. The rearrangement uses TRBV13 and TRBJ2-7, with 12 bases matching TRBD2. V was clipped by 4 bases and J by 6 bases; unmatched bases: 4. There are 14 residues in the CDR3. CDR1 is PRHDT and CDR2 is FYEKMQ in the germline V gene (reference sequence).